This T cell receptor (beta chain) was captured by sequencing in a study of CD8 T cells in Susac syndrome. Across the whole study: Treatment at blood withdrawal was none, corticosteroids, or intravenous immunoglobulin alone in Susac syndrome patients.

Reverse transcription of roughly 0.5 to 1 ug RNA was carried out with random hexamers. TCRdb reprocessed the immunoSEQ multiplex PCR reads via MiXCR and lists one record per CDR3 protein. The sample contains about 80,000 distinct CDR3 sequences, approximately 96% of which appear only once. Diagnostic criteria for definite or probable disease, in their recently defined form, were met by the patients with Susac syndrome. Negative magnetic isolation gave CD8+ and CD4+ cells; FACS enriched CD8+ TEMRA. This CDR3 comprises 15 residues. The ends were cut back, 3 bases at V and 4 bases at J, with 12 bases in the middle. CDR1 and CDR2 (germline): LNHNV, YYDKDF (reference sequence).

The source is a human donor with Susac syndrome. This chain joins TRBV15 and TRBJ1-4; D gene ambiguous. Sequenced input: CD8+ T cells from PBMCs. The CDR3 DNA is TGTGCCACCAGCAGGACGCAGCACAATAATGAAAAACTGTTTTTT. Its translation is CATSRTQHNNEKLFF.